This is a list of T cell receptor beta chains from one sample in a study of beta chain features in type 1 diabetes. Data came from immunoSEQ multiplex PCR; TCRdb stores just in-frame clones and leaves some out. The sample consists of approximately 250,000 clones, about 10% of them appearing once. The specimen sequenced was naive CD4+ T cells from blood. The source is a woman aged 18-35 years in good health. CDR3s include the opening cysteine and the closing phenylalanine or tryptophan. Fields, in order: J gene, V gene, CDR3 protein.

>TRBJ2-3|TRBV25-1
CASSELGGGLGTDTQYF
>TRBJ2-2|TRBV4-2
CASSLEGGTGELFF
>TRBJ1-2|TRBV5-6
CASSLAGRTVLNYGYTF
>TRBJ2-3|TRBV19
CATRAGTGSTDTQYF
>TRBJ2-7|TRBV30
CAWSVGNEQYF
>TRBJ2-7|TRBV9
CASSPAGTSYEQYF
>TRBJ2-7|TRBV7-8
CASSPNPSKQGAYEQYF
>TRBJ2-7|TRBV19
CASSNAAATPTEQYF
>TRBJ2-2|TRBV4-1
CASSQRQRTSGYTGELFF
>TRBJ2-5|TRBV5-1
CASSPAAGRIQETQYF
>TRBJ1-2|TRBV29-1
CSVEAGSHYGYTF
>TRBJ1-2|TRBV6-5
CASSYGARFYGYTF
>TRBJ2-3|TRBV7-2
CASSSGTSGGTDTQYF
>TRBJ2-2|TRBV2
CASSSTGLNTGELFF
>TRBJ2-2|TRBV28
CASTAVGTGEAGELFF
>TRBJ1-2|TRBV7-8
CASSTGAIYGYTF
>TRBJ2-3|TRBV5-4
CASSLAPFRGGDTQYF
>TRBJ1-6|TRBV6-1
CASRTGGGSSPLHF
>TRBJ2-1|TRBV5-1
CASSLEGGPRNEQFF
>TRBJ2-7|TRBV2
CASTPGKPLAGQFYPYEQYF
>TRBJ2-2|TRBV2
CASTGDTGELFF
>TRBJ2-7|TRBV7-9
CASSQGTGWSYEQYF
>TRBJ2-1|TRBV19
CASSIGTGGEQFF